A single T cell receptor (beta chain) is shown here with its context. The record originates from a study of OX40 agonist ivuxolimab in advanced cancers. The data were produced by immunoSEQ multiplex PCR, yet TCRdb's version contains in-frame clones alone and is incomplete. The sample shows roughly 65,000 clones, roughly 90% of them seen only once. The study sampled blood at baseline, cycle 4 day 1, and cycle 7 day 1. The sequences come from CD4+ or CD8+ T cells sorted from blood, collected in a trial of the OX40 agonist ivuxolimab. This clonotype was sampled from an adult with an advanced solid tumor such as melanoma, head and neck, liver or kidney cancer.

CDR3 nucleotides: TGCGCCAGCAGCCCACATGGACTAGCGTTAGATGAGCAGTTCTTC. This codes for CASSPHGLALDEQFF. The J gene is TRBJ2-1, the V gene TRBV4-1, with 9 bases that match TRBD2. J lost 8 bases, V lost 4 bases, and 9 bases had no gene match. CDR3 length: 15 amino acids. Germline assignment: CDR1 MGHRA and CDR2 YSYEKL.